This TCR beta chain stems from a study of response to subunit inactivated influenza vaccine. Points from the study as a whole: Researchers suggested that each seasonal influenza vaccination recruits few new T cells.

There are a few counts of this clonotype. No antigen is known for it. TCRdb redid the calling of the RT-PCR reads with MiXCR, one entry per CDR3 protein. The sample lists under 750,000 distinct CDR3 sequences, about an eighth occurring once. CDR3 length: 12 amino acids. The V end lost 5 bases, the J end lost 5 bases, and 6 bases lay between the germline ends. In germline, CDR1 is KGHSH, CDR2 LQKENI. The sequenced sample was PBMCs from blood, obtained on the day of vaccination. This sequence originates from a man aged 50 to 60 who received an inactivated influenza vaccine. This rearrangement joins TRBV18 to TRBJ2-2, with no clear D. The CDR3 protein is CASSTATGELFF. CDR3 DNA sequence: TGTGCCAGCTCAACGGCGACCGGGGAGCTGTTTTTT.